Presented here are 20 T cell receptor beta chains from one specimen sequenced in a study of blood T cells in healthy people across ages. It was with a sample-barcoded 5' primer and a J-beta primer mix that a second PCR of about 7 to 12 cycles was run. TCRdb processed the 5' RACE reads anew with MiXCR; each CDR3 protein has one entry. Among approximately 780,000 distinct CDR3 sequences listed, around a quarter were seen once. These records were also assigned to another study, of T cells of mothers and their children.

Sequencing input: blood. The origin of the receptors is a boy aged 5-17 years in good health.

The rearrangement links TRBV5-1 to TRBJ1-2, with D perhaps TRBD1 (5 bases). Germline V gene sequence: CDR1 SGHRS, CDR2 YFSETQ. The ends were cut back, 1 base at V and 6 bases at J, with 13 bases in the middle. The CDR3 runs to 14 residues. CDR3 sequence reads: CASSLLGGGDGYTF. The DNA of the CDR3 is TGCGCCAGCAGCTTGCTGGGGGGAGGGGATGGCTACACCTTC.

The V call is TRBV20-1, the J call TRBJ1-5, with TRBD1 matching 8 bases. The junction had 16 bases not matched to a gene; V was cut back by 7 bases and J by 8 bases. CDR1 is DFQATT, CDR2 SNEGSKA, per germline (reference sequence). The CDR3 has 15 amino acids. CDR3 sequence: CSVDGSTGEGKPQHF. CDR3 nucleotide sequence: TGCAGTGTCGATGGGTCGACAGGGGAAGGCAAGCCCCAGCATTTT.

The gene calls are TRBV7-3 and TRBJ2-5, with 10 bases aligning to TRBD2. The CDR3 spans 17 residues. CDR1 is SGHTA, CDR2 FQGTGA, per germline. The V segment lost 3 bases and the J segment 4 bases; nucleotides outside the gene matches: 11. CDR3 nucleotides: TGTGCCAGCAGCTTGGGCCCAGCGGGGGGGGCCGCAGAGACCCAGTACTTC. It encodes CASSLGPAGGAAETQYF.

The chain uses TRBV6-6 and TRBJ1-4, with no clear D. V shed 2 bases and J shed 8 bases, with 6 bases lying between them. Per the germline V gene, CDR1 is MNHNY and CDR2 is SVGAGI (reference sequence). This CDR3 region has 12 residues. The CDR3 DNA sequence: TGTGCCAGCAGTTACGTGGGAGAAAAACTGTTTTTT. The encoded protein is CASSYVGEKLFF.

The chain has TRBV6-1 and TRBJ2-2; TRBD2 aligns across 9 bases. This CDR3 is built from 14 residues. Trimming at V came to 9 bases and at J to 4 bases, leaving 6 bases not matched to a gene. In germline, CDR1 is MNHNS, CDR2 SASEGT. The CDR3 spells CASRTSDITGELFF. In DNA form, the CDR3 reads TGTGCCAGTCGGACTAGCGATATCACCGGGGAGCTGTTTTTT.

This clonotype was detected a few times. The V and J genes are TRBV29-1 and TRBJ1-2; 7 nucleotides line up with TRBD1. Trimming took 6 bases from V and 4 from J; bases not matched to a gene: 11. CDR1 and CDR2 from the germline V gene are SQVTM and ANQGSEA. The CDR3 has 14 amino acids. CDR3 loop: CSVQKESGGYGYTF. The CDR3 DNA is TGCAGCGTCCAAAAGGAATCAGGGGGCTATGGCTACACCTTC.

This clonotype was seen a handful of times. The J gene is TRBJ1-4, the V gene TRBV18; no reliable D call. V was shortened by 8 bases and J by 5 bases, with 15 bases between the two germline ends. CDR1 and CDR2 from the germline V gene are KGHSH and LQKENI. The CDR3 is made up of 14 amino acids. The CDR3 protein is CASHAGRPNEKLFF. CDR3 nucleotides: TGTGCCAGCCACGCCGGCAGACCAAATGAAAAACTGTTTTTT.

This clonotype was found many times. This chain's CDR3 is CASSLSPSGDQETQYF. In DNA, the CDR3 is TGCGCCAGCAGCTTGTCGCCTAGCGGGGACCAAGAGACCCAGTACTTC. The chain couples TRBV5-1 to TRBJ2-5; 9 bases match TRBD2. Trimming took 1 base from V and 0 from J; bases not matched to a gene: 4. The CDR3 consists of 16 residues. Germline CDR1 is SGHRS and CDR2 is YFSETQ.

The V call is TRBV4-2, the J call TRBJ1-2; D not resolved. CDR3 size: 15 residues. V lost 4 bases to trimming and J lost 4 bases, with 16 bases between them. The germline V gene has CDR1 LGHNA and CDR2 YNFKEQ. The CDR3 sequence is CASSRETREVYGYTF. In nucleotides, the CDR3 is TGTGCCAGCAGCCGAGAAACACGGGAAGTCTATGGCTACACCTTC.

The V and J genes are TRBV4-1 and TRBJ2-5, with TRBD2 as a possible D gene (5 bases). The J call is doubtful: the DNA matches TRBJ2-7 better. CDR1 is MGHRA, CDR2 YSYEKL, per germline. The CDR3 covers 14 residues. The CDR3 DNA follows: TGCGCCAGCAGCCACCCGGACGGACTCCACGAGCAGTACTTC. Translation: CASSHPDGLHEQYF.

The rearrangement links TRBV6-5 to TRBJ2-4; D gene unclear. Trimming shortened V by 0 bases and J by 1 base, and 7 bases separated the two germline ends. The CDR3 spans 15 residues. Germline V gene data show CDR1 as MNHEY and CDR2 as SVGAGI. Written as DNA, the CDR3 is TGTGCCAGCAGTTACTCTGAAGCGGCCAAAAACATTCAGTACTTC. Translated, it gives CASSYSEAAKNIQYF.

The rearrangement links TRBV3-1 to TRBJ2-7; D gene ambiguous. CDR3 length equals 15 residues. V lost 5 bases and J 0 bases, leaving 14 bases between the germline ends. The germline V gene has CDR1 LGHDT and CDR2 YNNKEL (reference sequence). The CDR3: CASSSSRILSYEQYF. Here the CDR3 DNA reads TGTGCCAGCAGCTCCTCTAGAATCCTCTCCTACGAGCAGTACTTC.

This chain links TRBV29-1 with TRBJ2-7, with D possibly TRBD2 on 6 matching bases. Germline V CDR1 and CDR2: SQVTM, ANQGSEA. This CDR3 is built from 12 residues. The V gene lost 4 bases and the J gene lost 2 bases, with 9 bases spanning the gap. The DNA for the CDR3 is TGCAGCGTTGCGGGAGAAACCTACGAGCAGTACTTC. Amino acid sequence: CSVAGETYEQYF.

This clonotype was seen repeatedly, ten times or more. The CDR3 reads CASSYSRGNEKLFF. Here the CDR3 DNA reads TGTGCCAGCAGTTACTCGAGGGGTAATGAAAAACTGTTTTTT. The chain recombines TRBV6-6 with TRBJ1-4; possibly TRBD1 for D (5 bases). The CDR3 runs to 14 residues. Germline values: CDR1 MNHNY, CDR2 SVGAGI (reference sequence). V was shortened by 0 bases and J by 4 bases, with 6 bases between the two germline ends.

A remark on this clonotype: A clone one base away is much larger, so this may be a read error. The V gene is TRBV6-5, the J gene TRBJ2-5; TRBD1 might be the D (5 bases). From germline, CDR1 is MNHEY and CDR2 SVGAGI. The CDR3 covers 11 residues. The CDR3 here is CACSLRDAQYF. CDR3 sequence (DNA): TGTGCCTGCAGTCTCAGGGATGCCCAGTACTTC.

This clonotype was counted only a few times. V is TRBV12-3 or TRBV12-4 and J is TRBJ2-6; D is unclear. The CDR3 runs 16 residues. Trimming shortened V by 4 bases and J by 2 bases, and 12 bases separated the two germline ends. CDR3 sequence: CASSSAPRAGANVLTF. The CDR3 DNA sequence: TGTGCCAGCAGTTCGGCCCCACGCGCTGGGGCCAACGTCCTGACTTTC.

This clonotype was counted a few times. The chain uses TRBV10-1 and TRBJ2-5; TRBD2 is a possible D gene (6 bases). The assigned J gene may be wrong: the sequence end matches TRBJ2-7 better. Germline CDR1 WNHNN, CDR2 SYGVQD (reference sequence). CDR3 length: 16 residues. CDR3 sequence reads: CASSERRGPLVDEQYF. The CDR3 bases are TGCGCCAGCAGTGAGCGGAGGGGCCCCTTGGTGGACGAGCAGTACTTC.

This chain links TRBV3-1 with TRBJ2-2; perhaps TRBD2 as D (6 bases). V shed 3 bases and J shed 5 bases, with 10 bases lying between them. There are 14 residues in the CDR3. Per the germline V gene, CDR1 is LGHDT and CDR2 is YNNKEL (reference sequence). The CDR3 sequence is CASSQGGSTGELFF. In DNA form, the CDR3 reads TGTGCCAGCAGCCAGGGGGGATCGACCGGGGAGCTGTTTTTT.

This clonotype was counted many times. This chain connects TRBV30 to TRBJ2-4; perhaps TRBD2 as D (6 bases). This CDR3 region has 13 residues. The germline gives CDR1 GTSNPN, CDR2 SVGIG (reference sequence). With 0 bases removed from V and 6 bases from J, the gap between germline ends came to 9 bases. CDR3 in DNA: TGTGCCTGGAGTGTACGGGGAGGAAACATTCAGTACTTC. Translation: CAWSVRGGNIQYF.

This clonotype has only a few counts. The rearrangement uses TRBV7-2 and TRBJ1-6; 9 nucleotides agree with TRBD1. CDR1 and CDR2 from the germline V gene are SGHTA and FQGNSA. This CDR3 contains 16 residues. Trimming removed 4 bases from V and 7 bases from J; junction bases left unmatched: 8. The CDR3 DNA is TGTGCCAGCAGCTCGAGCGGGACAGGGCGGAATTCACCCCTCCACTTT. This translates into CASSSSGTGRNSPLHF.